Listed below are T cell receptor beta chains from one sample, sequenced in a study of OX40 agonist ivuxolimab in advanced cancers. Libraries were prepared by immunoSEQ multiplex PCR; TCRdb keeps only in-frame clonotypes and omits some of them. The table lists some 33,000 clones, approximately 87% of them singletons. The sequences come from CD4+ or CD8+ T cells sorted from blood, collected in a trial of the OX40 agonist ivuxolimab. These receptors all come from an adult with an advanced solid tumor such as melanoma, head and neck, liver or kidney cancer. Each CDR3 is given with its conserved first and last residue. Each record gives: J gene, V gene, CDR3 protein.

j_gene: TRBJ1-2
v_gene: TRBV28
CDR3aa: CASSLYPGDYGYTF

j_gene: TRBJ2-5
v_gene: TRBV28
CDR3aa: CASSLPWEVNQETQYF

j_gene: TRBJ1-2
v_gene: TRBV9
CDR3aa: CASSVGANYGYTF

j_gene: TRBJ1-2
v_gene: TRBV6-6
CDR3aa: CASTKGFYGYTF

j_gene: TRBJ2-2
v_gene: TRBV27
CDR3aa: CASSPAGAGELFF

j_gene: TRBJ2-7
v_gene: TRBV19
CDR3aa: CASSRGVGGNPSYEQYF

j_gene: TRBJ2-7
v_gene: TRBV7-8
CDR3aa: CASSLSQGYEQYF

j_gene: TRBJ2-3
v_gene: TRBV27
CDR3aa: CASSHTRNTDTQYF

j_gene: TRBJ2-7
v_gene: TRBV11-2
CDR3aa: CASSLGGGEDYEQYF

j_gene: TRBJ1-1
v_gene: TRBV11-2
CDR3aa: CASSLVAGNTEAFF

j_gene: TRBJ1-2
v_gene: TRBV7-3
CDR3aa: CASSPAGGANYGYTF

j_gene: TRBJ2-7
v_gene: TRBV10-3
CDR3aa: CAISEGPVYEQYF

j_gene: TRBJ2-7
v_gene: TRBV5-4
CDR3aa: CASSPRARASYEQYF

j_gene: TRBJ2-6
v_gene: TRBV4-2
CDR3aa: CASSWFLRLQSRANVLTF

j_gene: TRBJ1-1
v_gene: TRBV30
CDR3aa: CAWSFTPSGTEAFF

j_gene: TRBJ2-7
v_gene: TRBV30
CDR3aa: CACTDSSYEQYF

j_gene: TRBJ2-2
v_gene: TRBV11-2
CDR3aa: CASSLLTGFTGELFF

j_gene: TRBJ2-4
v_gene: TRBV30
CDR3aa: CAWTGGAGLAKNIQYF

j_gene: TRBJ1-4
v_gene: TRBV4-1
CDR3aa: CASAARVREKLFF

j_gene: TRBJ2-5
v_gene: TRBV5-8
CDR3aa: CASSWGTYQETQYF

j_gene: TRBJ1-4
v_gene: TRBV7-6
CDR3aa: CASSPSIRGSRFF

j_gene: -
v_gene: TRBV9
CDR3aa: CASSGLGGYEQYF

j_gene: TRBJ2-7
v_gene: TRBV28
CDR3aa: CASSSPPGTGNYEQYF

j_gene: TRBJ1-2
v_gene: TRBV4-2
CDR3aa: CASSPQDGDIFYGYTF

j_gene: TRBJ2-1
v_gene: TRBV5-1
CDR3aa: CASTYRNEQFF

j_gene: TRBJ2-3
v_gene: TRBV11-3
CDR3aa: CASSSYPLDTQYF

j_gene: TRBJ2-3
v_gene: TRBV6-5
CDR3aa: CASSLLAGGTDTQYF

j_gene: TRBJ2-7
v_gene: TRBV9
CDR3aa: CASSVGGGTGNYEQYF

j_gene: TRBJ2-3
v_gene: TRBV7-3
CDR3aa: CASRMGLAGGGTDTQYF

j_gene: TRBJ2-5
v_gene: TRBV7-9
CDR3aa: CASSIGLAGGLETQYF

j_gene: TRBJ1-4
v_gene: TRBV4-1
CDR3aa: CASSQDRGGEKLFF

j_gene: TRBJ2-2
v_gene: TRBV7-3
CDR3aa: CASTRTGGGNTGELFF

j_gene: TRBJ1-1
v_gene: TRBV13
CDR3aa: CASSTRQGRGEAFF

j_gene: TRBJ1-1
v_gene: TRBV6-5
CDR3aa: CAARYLGTAHEAFF

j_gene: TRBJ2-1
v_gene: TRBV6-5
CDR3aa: CASSFLAGGQNEQFF

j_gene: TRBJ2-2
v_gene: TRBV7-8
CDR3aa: CASSPPTTANTGELFF

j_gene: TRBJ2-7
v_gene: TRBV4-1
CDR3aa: CASSQESLALTYEQYF

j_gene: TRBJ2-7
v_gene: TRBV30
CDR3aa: CAWGPSITYEQYF

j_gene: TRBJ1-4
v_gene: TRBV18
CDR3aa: CASSPDGATNEKLFF

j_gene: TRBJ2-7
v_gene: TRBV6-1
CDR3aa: CASTQVSSSYEQYF

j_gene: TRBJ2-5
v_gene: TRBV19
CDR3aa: CASSPLAEETQYF

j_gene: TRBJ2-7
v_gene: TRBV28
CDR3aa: CASSPFPGLAGGVSYEQYF

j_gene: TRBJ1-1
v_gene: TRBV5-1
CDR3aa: CASSFVGGDTEAFF

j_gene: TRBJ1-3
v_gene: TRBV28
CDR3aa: CASSLSGQLVTIYF

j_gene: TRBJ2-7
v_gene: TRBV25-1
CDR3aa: CASSARDRGLYEQYF

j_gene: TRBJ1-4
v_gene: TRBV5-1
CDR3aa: CASSPLGLREKLFF

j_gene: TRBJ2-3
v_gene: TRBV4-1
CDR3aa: CASSPRDSGSTDTQYF

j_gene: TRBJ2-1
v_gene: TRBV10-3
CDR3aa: CAISVGGVTYNEQFF

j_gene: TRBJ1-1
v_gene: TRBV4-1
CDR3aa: CASSQQGQGWTEAFF

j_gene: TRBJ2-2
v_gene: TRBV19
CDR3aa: CASSSLAENTGELFF

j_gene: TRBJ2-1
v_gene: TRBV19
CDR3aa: CASTGQGWDEQFF

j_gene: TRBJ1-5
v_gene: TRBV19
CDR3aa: CASSMLQVRNQPQHF

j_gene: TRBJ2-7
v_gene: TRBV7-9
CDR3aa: CASSLGGQQGVRSYEQYF

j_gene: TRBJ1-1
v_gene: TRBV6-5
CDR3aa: CASSYGTDYEAFF

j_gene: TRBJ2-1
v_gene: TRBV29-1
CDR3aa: CSESKMGQGAGNEQFF

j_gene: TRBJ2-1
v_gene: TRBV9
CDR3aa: CASSVVAGGYNEQFF

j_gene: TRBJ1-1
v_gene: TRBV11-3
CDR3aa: CASTYLENTEAFF

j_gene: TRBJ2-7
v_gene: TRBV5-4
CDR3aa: CASSQEATLYEQYF

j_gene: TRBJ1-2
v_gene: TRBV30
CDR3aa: CAWSAEENNYGYTF

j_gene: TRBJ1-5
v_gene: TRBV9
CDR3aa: CASSVEGNSNQPQHF